The clone carrying this T cell receptor beta chain has just a few counts. Its specificity is unknown. The sample originates from a study of post-analysis software for immune sequencing data. General study findings and limits: Roughly five TRBV segments, including TRBV5-6, TRBV5-1 and TRBV20-1, were more frequent in patients than controls.

The CDR3 spans 10 residues. Trimming stripped 5 bases from V and 15 bases from J, with 14 bases between. From germline, CDR1 is DFQATT and CDR2 SNEGSKA (reference sequence). TCR beta libraries were prepared from cDNA with unique molecular identifiers. TCRdb fed the PCR reads into MiXCR, producing one record per CDR3 protein. The sample contains approximately 730,000 distinct CDR3 sequences, roughly 29% of which appear only once. The V and J genes are TRBV20-1 and TRBJ2-1; D unclear. This TCR was sampled from a girl aged 10-17 years with multiple sclerosis. The specimen sequenced was blood. The CDR3 nucleotides read TGCAGTGCTCCCTCGGGTAAGCGGTTCTTC. Its protein product is CSAPSGKRFF.